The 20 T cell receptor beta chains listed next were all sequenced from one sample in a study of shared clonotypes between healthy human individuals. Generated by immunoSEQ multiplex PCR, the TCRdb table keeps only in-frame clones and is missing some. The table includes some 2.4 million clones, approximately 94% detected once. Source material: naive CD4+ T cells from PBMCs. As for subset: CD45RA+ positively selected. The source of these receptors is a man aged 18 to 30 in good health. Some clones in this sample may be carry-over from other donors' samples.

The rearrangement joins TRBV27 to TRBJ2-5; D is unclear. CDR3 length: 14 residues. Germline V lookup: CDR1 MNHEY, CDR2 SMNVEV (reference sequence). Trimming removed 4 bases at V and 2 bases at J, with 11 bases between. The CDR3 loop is CASSSSLFQETQYF. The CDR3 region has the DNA TGTGCCAGCAGTTCCTCCCTATTTCAAGAGACCCAGTACTTC.

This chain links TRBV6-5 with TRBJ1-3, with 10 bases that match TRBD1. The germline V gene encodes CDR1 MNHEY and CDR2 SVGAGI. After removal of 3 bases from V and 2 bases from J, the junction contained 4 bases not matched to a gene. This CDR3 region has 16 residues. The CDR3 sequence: CASSYGTGDPGNTIYF. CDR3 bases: TGTGCCAGCAGTTATGGGACAGGGGACCCTGGAAACACCATATATTTT.

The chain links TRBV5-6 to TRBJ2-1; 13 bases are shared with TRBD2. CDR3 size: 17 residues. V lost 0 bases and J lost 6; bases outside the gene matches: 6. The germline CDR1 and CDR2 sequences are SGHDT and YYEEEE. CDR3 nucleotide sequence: TGTGCCAGCAGCTTGGGTGCAACTAGCGGGAGGGCCAATGAGCAGTTCTTC. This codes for CASSLGATSGRANEQFF.

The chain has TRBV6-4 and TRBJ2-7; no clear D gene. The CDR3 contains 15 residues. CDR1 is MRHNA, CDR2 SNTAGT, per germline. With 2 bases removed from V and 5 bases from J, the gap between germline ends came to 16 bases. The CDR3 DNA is TGTGCCAGCAGTGACGCCAAGGAGTCCCTCGACGAGCAGTACTTC. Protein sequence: CASSDAKESLDEQYF.

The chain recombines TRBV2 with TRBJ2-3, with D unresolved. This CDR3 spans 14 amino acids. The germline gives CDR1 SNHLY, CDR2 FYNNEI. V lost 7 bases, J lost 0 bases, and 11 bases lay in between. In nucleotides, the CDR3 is TGTGCCAGCATTCAGTTAGCTAGCACAGATACGCAGTATTTT. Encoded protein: CASIQLASTDTQYF.

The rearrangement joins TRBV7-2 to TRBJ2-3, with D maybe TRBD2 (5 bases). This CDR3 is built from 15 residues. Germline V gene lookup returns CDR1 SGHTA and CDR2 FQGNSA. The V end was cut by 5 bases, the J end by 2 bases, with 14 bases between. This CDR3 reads CASSVMRTVTDTQYF. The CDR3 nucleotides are TGTGCCAGCAGCGTCATGCGGACTGTCACAGATACGCAGTATTTT.

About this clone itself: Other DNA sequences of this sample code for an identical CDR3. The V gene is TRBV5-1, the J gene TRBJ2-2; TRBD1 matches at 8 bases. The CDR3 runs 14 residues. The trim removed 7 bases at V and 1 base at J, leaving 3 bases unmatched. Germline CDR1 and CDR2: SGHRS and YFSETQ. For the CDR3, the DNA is TGCGCCAGCTCCGGGACAGGGAACACCGGGGAGCTGTTTTTT. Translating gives CASSGTGNTGELFF.

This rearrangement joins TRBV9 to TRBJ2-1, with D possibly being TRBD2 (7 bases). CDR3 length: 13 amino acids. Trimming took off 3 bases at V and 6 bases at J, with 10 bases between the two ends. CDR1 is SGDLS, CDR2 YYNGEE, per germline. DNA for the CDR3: TGTGCCAGCAGCGCGGGGGGCAGCAATGAGCAGTTCTTC. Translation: CASSAGGSNEQFF.

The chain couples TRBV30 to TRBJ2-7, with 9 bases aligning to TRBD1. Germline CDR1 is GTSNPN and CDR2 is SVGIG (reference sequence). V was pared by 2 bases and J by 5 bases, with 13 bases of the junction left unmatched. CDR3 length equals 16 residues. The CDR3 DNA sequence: TGTGCCTGGAGTAGAAACCGGGACAGGGATTTAGACGAGCAGTACTTC. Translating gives CAWSRNRDRDLDEQYF. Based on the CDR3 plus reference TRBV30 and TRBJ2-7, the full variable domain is SQTIHQWPATLVQPVGSPLSLECTVEGTSNPNLYWYRQAAGRGLQLLFYSVGIGQISSEVPQNLSASRPQDRQFILSSKKLLLSDSGFYLCAWSRNRDRDLDEQYFGPGTRLTVT.

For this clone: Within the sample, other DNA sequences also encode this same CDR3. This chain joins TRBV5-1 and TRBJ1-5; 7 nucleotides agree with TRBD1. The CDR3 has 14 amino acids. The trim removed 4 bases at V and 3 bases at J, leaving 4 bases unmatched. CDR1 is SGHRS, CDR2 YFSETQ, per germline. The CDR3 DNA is TGCGCCAGCAGCCCGGGGACAGACAATCAGCCCCAGCATTTT. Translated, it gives CASSPGTDNQPQHF. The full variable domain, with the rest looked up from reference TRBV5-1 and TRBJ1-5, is KAGVTQTPRYLIKTRGQQVTLSCSPISGHRSVSWYQQTPGQGLQFLFEYFSETQRNKGNFPGRFSGRQFSNSRSEMNVSTLELGDSALYLCASSPGTDNQPQHFGDGTRLSIL.

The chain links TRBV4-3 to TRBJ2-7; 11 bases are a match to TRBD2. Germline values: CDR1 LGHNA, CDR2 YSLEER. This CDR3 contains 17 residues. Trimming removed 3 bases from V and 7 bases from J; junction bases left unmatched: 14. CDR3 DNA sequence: TGCGCCAGCAGCCAGGTGCTTAGCGGGAGGGCCCTCGGGGAGCAGTACTTC. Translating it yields CASSQVLSGRALGEQYF.

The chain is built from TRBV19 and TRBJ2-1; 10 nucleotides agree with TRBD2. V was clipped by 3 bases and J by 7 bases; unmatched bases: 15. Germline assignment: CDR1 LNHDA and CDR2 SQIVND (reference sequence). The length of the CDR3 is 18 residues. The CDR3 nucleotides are TGTGCCAGTAGTATGGCTCCCTTAGCGGGAGGACGGGCGAATGAGCAGTTCTTC. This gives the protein CASSMAPLAGGRANEQFF.

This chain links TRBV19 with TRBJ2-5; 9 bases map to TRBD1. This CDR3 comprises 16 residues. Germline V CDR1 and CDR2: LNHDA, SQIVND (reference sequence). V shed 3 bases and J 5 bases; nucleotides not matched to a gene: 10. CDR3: CASSIIYRGQRETQYF. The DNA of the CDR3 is TGTGCCAGTAGTATCATCTACAGGGGGCAGAGGGAGACCCAGTACTTC.

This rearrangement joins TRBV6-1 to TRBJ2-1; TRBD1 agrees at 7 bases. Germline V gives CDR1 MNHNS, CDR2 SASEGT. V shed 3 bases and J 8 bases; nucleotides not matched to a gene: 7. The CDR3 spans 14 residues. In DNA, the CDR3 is TGTGCCAGCAGTGAGCGATACAGGGGCCATGAGCAGTTCTTC. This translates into CASSERYRGHEQFF.

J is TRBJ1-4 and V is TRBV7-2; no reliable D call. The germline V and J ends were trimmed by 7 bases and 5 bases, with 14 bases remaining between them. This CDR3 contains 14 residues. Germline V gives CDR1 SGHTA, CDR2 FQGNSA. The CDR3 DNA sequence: TGTGCCAGCACCGGCGGTGCGCCAAATGAAAAACTGTTTTTT. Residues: CASTGGAPNEKLFF.

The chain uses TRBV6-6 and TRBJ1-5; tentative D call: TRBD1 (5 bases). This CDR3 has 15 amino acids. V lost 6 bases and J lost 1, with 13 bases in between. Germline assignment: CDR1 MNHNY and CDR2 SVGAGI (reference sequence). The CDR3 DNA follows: TGTGCCAGCAGGACAGAGTACGGGAGCAATCAGCCCCAGCATTTT. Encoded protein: CASRTEYGSNQPQHF.

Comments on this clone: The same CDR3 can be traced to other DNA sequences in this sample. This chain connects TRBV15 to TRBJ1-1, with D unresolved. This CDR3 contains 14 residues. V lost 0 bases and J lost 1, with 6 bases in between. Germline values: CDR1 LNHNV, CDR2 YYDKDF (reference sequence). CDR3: CATSRDTGNTEAFF. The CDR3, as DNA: TGTGCCACCAGCAGAGATACTGGGAACACTGAAGCTTTCTTT.

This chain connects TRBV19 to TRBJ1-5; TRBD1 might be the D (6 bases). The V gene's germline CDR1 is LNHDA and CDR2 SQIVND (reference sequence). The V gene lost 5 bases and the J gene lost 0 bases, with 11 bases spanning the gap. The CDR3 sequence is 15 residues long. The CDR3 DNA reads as TGTGCCAGTAGTGTCCAGGGGTATAGCAATCAGCCCCAGCATTTT. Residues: CASSVQGYSNQPQHF.

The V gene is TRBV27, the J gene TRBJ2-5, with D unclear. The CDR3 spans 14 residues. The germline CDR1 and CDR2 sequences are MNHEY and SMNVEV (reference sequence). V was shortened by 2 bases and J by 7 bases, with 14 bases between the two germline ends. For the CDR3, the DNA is TGTGCCAGCAGTTTAATCAGCCGGGTGGGGACCCAGTACTTC. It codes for CASSLISRVGTQYF.

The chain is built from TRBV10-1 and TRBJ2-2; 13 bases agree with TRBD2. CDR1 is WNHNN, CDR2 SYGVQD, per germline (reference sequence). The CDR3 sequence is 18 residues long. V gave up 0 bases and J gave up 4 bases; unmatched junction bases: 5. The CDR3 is CASSESTRLAGGTGELFF. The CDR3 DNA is TGCGCCAGCAGTGAGTCGACTCGACTAGCGGGAGGCACCGGGGAGCTGTTTTTT.